This T cell receptor beta chain was observed in a study of vaccination effects on CD4 cells after COVID-19. Notes on the study in general: From healthy vaccinees, only 1 of 255 vaccine-induced clones also reacted to common cold coronaviruses.

Germline V gene lookup returns CDR1 GTSNPN and CDR2 SVGIG (reference sequence). Trimming left V 3 bases short and J 4 bases short, with 14 bases between. The CDR3 is made up of 14 amino acids. ViraFEST used viral peptide pools to expand antigen-specific CD4+ T cells before sequencing. Researchers isolated CD4+ T cells once 9 to 11 days of culture had elapsed. No vaccinee had earlier SARS-CoV-2 infection, and nucleocapsid antibodies were negative. In the cultures, half the medium was exchanged for IL-2 medium on days 3 and 7. TCRdb's copy holds only in-frame clones and misses some; the assay was immunoSEQ multiplex PCR. Of approximately 54,000 clones in the sample, roughly 80% were seen once. As concerns this clone: Its target is not known.

The chain carries TRBV30 and TRBJ2-3; the D gene is possibly TRBD2 (5 bases). Source: CD4+ T cells from PBMCs cultured with HCoV-229E spike peptides, taken before COVID-19 vaccination. This TCR derives from a human donor who received a COVID-19 vaccine. CDR3 loop: CAWRATGVSDTQYF. DNA of the CDR3: TGTGCCTGGAGGGCGACCGGGGTGTCAGATACGCAGTATTTT.